This is a list of T cell receptor beta chains from one sample in a study of blood T cell repertoires in COVID-19. Here immunoSEQ multiplex PCR was the method, and the copy in TCRdb shows in-frame clones only, minus some. The repertoire has over 55,000 clones, around 87% of them found once; the top ten carry about 7.4%. The sequencing sample was made of peripheral blood. Source of these receptors: a human donor with active COVID-19. The donor label of this sample is uncertain. Each CDR3 is given with its conserved first and last residue. A D gene is named only where the DNA matches it firmly. Not all rows give a size; the values are once, few, many and, for expanded clones, a class.

j_gene,d_gene,abundance,v_gene,CDR3aa,CDR3nt
TRBJ2-5,TRBD1,.,TRBV14,CASSFRKSGTGGEETQYF,TGTGCCAGCAGCTTCCGTAAATCCGGGACAGGGGGCGAAGAGACCCAGTACTTC
TRBJ1-3,.,.,TRBV11-3,CASSLQSGNTIYF,TGTGCCAGCAGCTTACAATCTGGAAACACCATATATTTT
TRBJ2-1,.,few,TRBV3-1/TRBV3-2,CASSQDRSEQFF,TGTGCCAGCAGCCAAGATCGCAGTGAGCAGTTCTTC
TRBJ2-5,TRBD2,once,TRBV5-1,CASSSLAAQETQYF,TGCGCCAGCAGCTCCCTAGCGGCACAAGAGACCCAGTACTTC
TRBJ2-7,TRBD1,.,TRBV3-1/TRBV3-2,CASSQGYGQGANEQYF,TGTGCCAGCAGCCAAGGATATGGACAGGGGGCAAACGAGCAGTACTTC
TRBJ2-3,.,.,TRBV24-1,CATSDSRDSTDTQYF,TGTGCCACCAGTGATTCAAGGGACTCCACGGATACGCAGTATTTT
TRBJ1-2,.,.,TRBV7-2,CASSSPSFYGYTF,TGTGCCAGCAGCTCACCCAGTTTCTATGGCTACACCTTC
TRBJ1-1,.,.,TRBV7-8,CASSFDTEAFF,TGTGCCAGCAGCTTCGACACTGAAGCTTTCTTT
TRBJ2-1,TRBD2,.,TRBV19,CASTRPGLGGDEQFF,TGTGCCAGTACCCGGCCGGGACTAGGAGGCGATGAGCAGTTCTTC
TRBJ2-3,.,.,TRBV6-2/TRBV6-3,CASSYSSSRDSNTDTQYF,TGTGCCAGCAGTTACTCGAGTAGCCGGGATTCAAACACAGATACGCAGTATTTT
TRBJ1-6,TRBD1,.,TRBV3-1/TRBV3-2,CASSSPGQGYSPLHF,TGTGCCAGCAGCAGCCCGGGACAGGGGTATTCACCCCTCCACTTT
TRBJ2-3,TRBD1,.,TRBV5-4,CASRSTGQSTDTQYF,TGTGCCAGCAGATCGACAGGGCAGAGCACAGATACGCAGTATTTT
TRBJ2-7,.,.,TRBV28,CASSSAGRRGYF,TGTGCCAGCAGTTCCGCCGGGAGACGCGGGTACTTC
TRBJ2-7,TRBD1,few,TRBV18,CASSSGQGYYEQYF,TGTGCCAGCTCATCGGGACAGGGGTACTACGAGCAGTACTTC
TRBJ1-4,TRBD1,.,TRBV15,CATSPGGQKNEKLFF,TGTGCCACCAGCCCAGGGGGACAGAAGAATGAAAAACTGTTTTTT
TRBJ2-7,TRBD2,.,TRBV18,CASSRRLAGGDEQYF,TGTGCCAGCTCACGTAGACTAGCGGGAGGGGACGAGCAGTACTTC
TRBJ2-7,TRBD2,.,TRBV11-1,CASSLVGGSGYEQYF,TGTGCCAGCAGCTTAGTCGGCGGGAGTGGCTACGAGCAGTACTTC
TRBJ1-6,TRBD1,few,TRBV5-8,CASSLDRGWGSPLHF,TGTGCCAGCAGCCTGGACAGGGGTTGGGGTTCACCCCTCCACTTT
TRBJ2-7,TRBD2,.,TRBV28,CASSGGLAGGFNEQYF,TGTGCCAGCAGTGGGGGACTAGCGGGAGGGTTCAACGAGCAGTACTTC
TRBJ1-1,TRBD1,.,TRBV5-8,CASSLATGGWKNTEAFF,TGTGCCAGCAGCTTGGCCACAGGGGGGTGGAAGAACACTGAAGCTTTCTTT
TRBJ1-5,TRBD1,.,TRBV10-3,CAISPTGAEPYNQPQHF,TGTGCCATCAGCCCAACAGGGGCCGAACCCTACAATCAGCCCCAGCATTTT
TRBJ1-1,.,.,TRBV6-6,CASSHAVHTEAFF,TGTGCCAGCAGCCACGCGGTGCACACTGAAGCTTTCTTT
TRBJ2-3,.,.,TRBV4-1,CASSQDPSGTDTQYF,TGCGCCAGCAGCCAAGACCCGAGCGGCACAGATACGCAGTATTTT
TRBJ2-2,TRBD2,.,TRBV27,CASRGLATYAGELFF,TGTGCCAGCAGAGGACTAGCCACTTACGCCGGGGAGCTGTTTTTT
TRBJ1-3,.,.,TRBV5-4,CASSSLSGNTIYF,TGTGCCAGCAGCTCTTTGTCTGGAAACACCATATATTTT
TRBJ1-2,TRBD1,.,TRBV29-1,CSVVDRVDGYTF,TGCAGCGTTGTGGACAGGGTTGATGGCTACACCTTC
TRBJ2-1,.,.,TRBV4-3,CASRRAGSNEQFF,TGCGCCAGCAGGCGGGCGGGGTCCAATGAGCAGTTCTTC
TRBJ1-5,TRBD1,.,TRBV6-2/TRBV6-3,CASSLRTRDRAKREPQHF,TGTGCCAGCAGTTTACGGACCCGAGACAGGGCAAAAAGGGAGCCCCAGCATTTT
TRBJ2-5,TRBD2,.,TRBV28,CASRLRTSGRALGTQYF,TGTGCCAGCAGACTCAGGACTAGCGGGAGGGCGCTGGGGACCCAGTACTTC
TRBJ2-7,.,.,TRBV5-4,CASSAIQSSYEQYF,TGTGCCAGCAGCGCTATACAGAGCTCCTACGAGCAGTACTTC
TRBJ1-1,.,.,TRBV11-2,CASSPIRNTEAFF,TGTGCCAGCAGCCCCATTAGGAACACTGAAGCTTTCTTT
TRBJ2-7,.,.,TRBV5-1,CASSQGKGTYEQYF,TGCGCCAGCAGCCAGGGAAAGGGGACCTACGAGCAGTACTTC
TRBJ2-3,TRBD2,.,TRBV24-1,CATSDPKGLARGGDTQYF,TGTGCCACCAGTGACCCGAAGGGACTAGCGAGGGGGGGAGATACGCAGTATTTT